This TCR beta chain comes out of a study of T cell clonality in common variable immunodeficiency. Study findings and constraints: TCRbeta clonality was increased in CVID versus healthy controls.

This table comes from immunoSEQ multiplex PCR, and its TCRdb copy is limited to in-frame clones, with some not included. Sampling found roughly 79,000 clones, none seen once. This clone was seen a handful of times. Its specificity is not known. With the read ending 3 residues before the CDR3 end, the germline J gene is used to fill in that end. In germline, CDR1 is LNHDA, CDR2 SQIVND (reference sequence). The V gene lost 5 bases and the J gene lost 0 bases, with 8 bases spanning the gap. The CDR3 totals 14 residues. The rearrangement joins TRBV19 to TRBJ2-1, with D possibly being TRBD2 (6 bases). Sequenced input: peripheral blood mononuclear cells. The receptor was derived from a person aged 18 to 75 in good health. This chain's CDR3 is CASSSTSSYNEQFF. The CDR3 bases that were read are TGTGCCAGTAGTTCGACTAGCTCCTACAATGAG.